A selection of T cell receptor beta chains follows, all from one sample in a study of technical replicates of blood from a handful of donors. Profiling relied on immunoSEQ multiplex PCR, and the TCRdb table lists in-frame clones only, not all of them. The sample records around 86,000 clones, about 97% being singletons. The sample was T cells isolated from PBMCs. These receptors were obtained from a human donor in good health. CDR3s leave out the opening cysteine and the closing phenylalanine or tryptophan. A D gene is named only where the DNA matches it firmly. The size entry is marked missing in some rows and otherwise reads once, few, many or a size class.

V gene	clone size	J gene	D gene	CDR3 protein
TRBV15	NA	TRBJ2-5	TRBD1	ATSRGDRAWETQY
TRBV9	NA	TRBJ1-3	NA	ASSVGDHYRAGNTIY
TRBV6-6	NA	TRBJ2-7	TRBD2	ASSHPLAGSYEQY
TRBV5-1	NA	TRBJ1-2	NA	ASSLGGPNYGYT
TRBV6-1	once	TRBJ2-1	NA	ASSGSGLRANEQF
TRBV5-4	NA	TRBJ2-7	TRBD1	ASSLTGQGIHEQY
TRBV30	NA	TRBJ1-2	TRBD1	AWSDRGVGGYT
TRBV28	NA	TRBJ2-3	TRBD2	ASSPSRGAQY
TRBV4-1	NA	TRBJ1-2	NA	ASSQDELNGYT
TRBV4-2	NA	TRBJ2-1	TRBD2	ASSQEGGREQF
TRBV11-2	NA	TRBJ1-3	NA	ASSLDLDPGWGNTIY
TRBV5-8	once	TRBJ1-1	TRBD1	ASSTGQLNTEAF
TRBV27	NA	TRBJ1-1	NA	ASNLKPSGYQRGTEAF
TRBV29-1	NA	TRBJ2-7	NA	SAASGASGEQY
TRBV2	NA	TRBJ2-7	NA	ASFGSSYEQY
TRBV7-6	NA	TRBJ2-1	TRBD2	ASSLAGGRGNEQF
TRBV19	NA	TRBJ2-1	NA	ASSILVGQSSYNEQF
TRBV28	NA	TRBJ2-2	NA	ASSTFWDTSSGSNTGELF
TRBV5-4	once	TRBJ2-2	TRBD2	ASVASGETNTGELF
TRBV15	NA	TRBJ2-1	NA	ATVAKTGNEQF
TRBV10-1	once	TRBJ1-5	NA	ASSPGSDQPQH
TRBV11-3	NA	TRBJ1-1	NA	ASSLQGNTEAF